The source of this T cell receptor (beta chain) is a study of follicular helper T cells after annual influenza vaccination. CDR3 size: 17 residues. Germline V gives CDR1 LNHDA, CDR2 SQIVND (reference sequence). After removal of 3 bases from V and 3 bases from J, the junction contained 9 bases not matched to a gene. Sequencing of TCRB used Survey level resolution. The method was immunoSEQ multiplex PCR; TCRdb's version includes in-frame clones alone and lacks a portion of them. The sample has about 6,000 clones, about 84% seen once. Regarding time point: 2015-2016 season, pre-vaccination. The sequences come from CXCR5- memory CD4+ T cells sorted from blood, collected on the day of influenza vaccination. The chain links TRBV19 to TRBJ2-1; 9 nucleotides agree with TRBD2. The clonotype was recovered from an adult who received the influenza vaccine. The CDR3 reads CASSMGSAGGRYNEQFF. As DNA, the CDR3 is TGTGCCAGTAGTATGGGCTCGGCGGGAGGGCGCTACAATGAGCAGTTCTTC.